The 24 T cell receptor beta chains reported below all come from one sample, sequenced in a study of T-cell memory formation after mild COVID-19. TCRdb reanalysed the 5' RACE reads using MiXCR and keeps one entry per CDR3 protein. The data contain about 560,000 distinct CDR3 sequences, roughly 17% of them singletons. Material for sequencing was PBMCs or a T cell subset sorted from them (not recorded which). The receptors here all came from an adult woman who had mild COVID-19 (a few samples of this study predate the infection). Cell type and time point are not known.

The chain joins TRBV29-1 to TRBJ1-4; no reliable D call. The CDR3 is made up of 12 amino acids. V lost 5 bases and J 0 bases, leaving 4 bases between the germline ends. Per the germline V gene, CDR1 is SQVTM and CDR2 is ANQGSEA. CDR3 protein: CSVSATNEKLFF. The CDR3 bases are TGCAGCGTTTCCGCAACTAATGAAAAACTGTTTTTT.

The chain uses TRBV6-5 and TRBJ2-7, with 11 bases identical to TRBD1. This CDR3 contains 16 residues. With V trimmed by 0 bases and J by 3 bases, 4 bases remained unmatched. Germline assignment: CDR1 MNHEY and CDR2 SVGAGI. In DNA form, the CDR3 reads TGTGCCAGCAGTTACTCTGGGGGGACAGGGGGCTACGAGCAGTACTTC. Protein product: CASSYSGGTGGYEQYF.

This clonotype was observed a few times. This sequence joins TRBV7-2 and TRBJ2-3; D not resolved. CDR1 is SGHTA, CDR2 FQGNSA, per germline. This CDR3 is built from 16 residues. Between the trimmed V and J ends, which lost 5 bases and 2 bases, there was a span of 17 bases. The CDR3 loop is CASSPNVRTVTDTQYF. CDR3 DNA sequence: TGTGCCAGCAGCCCGAACGTAAGGACGGTCACAGATACGCAGTATTTT.

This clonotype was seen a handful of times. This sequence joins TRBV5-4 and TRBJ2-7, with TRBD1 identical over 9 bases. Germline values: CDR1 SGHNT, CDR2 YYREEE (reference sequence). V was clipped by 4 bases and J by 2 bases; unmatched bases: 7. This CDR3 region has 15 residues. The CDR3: CASSPGQGGAYEQYF. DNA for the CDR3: TGTGCCAGCAGCCCGGGACAGGGAGGTGCCTACGAGCAGTACTTC.

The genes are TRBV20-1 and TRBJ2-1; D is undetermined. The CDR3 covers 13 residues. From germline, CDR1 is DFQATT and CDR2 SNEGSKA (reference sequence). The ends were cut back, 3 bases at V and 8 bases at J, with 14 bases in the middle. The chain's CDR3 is CSASGSLRHEQFF. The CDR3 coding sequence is TGCAGTGCTAGCGGCAGCCTTCGGCATGAGCAGTTCTTC.

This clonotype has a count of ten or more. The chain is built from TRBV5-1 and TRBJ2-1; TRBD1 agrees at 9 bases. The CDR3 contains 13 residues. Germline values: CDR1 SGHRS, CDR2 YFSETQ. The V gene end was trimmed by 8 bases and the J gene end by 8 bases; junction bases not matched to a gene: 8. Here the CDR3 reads CASTPGQGYEQFF. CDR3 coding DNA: TGCGCCAGTACCCCGGGACAGGGTTATGAGCAGTTCTTC.

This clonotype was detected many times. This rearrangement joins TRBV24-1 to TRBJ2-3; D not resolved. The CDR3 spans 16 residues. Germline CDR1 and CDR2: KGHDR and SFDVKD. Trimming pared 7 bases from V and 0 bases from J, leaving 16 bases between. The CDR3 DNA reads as TGTGCCACCAGGCCGTCTACGGGCCAAAGCACAGATACGCAGTATTTT. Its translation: CATRPSTGQSTDTQYF.

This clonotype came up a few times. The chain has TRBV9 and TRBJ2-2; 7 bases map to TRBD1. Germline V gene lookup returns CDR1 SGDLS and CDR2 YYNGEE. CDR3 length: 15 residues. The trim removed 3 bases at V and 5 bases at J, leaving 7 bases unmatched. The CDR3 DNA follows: TGTGCCAGCAGCGGGCCGGGACAGAAAACCGGGGAGCTGTTTTTT. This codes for CASSGPGQKTGELFF.

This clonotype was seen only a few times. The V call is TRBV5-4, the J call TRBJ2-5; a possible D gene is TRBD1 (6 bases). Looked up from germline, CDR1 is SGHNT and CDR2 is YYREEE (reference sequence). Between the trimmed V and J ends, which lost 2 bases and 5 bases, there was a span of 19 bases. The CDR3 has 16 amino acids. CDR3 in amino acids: CASSFVGQGSRETQYF. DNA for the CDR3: TGTGCCAGCAGCTTCGTGGGGCAGGGGTCCAGGGAGACCCAGTACTTC.

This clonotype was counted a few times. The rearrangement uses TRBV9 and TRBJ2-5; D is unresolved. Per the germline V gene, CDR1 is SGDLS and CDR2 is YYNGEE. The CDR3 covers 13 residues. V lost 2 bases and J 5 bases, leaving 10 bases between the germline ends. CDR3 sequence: CASSVPPEETQYF. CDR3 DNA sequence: TGTGCCAGCAGCGTCCCCCCCGAGGAGACCCAGTACTTC.

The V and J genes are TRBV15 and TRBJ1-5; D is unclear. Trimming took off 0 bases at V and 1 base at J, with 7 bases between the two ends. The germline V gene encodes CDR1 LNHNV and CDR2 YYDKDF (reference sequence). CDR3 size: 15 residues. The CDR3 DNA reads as TGTGCCACCAGCAGAGAAATCGACAGCAATCAGCCCCAGCATTTT. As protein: CATSREIDSNQPQHF. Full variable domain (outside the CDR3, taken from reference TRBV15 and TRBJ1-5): DAMVIQNPRYQVTQFGKPVTLSCSQTLNHNVMYWYQQKSSQAPKLLFHYYDKDFNNEADTPDNFQSRRPNTSFCFLDIRSPGLGDTAMYLCATSREIDSNQPQHFGDGTRLSIL.

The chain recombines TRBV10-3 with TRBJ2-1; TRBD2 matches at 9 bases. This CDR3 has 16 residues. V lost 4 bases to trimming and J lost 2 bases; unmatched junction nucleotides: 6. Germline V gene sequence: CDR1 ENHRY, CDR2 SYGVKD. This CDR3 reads CAISVAGDPAYNEQFF. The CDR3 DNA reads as TGTGCCATCAGTGTAGCGGGAGATCCCGCCTACAATGAGCAGTTCTTC.

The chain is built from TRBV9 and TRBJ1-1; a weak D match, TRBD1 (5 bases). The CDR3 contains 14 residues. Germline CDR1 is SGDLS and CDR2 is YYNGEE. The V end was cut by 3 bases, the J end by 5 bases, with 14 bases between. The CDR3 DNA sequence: TGTGCCAGCAGCGGCAGGGTCCCGGGGACTGAAGCTTTCTTT. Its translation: CASSGRVPGTEAFF.

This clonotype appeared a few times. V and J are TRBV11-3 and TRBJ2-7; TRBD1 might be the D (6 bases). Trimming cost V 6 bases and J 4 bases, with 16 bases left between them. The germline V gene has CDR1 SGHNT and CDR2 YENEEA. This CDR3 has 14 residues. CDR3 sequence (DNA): TGTGCCAGCAGGGTTACGGGACACCTTTACGAGCAGTACTTC. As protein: CASRVTGHLYEQYF.

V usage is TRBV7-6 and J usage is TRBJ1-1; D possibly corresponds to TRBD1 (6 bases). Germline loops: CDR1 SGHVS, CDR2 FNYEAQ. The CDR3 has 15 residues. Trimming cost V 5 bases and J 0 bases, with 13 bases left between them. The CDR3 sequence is CASSRYQGMNTEAFF. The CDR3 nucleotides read TGTGCCAGCAGCCGCTACCAGGGGATGAACACTGAAGCTTTCTTT. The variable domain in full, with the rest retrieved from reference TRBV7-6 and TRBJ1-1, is GAGVSQSPRYKVTKRGQDVALRCDPISGHVSLYWYRQALGQGPEFLTYFNYEAQQDKSGLPNDRFSAERPEGSISTLTIQRTEQRDSAMYRCASSRYQGMNTEAFFGQGTRLTVV.

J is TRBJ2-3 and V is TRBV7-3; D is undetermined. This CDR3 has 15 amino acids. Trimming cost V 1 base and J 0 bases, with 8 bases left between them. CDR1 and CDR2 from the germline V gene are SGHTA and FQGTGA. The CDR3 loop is CASSLNYQSTDTQYF. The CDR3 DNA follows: TGTGCCAGCAGCTTAAACTACCAAAGCACAGATACGCAGTATTTT.

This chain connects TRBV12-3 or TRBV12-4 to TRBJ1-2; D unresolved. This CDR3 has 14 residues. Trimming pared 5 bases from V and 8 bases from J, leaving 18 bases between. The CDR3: CASSPNPRSSGYTF. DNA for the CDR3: TGTGCCAGCAGTCCCAACCCCAGGTCGAGCGGCTACACCTTC.

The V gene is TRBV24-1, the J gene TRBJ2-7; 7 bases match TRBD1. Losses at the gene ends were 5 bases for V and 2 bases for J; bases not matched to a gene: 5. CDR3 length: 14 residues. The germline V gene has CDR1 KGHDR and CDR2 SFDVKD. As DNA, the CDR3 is TGTGCCACCAGTGGCCAGGGGGATCCCTACGAGCAGTACTTC. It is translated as CATSGQGDPYEQYF.

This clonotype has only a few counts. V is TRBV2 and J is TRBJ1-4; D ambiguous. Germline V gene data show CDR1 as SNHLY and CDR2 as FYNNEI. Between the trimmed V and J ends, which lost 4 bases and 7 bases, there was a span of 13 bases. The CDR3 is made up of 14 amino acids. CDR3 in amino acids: CASSGQGPSEKLFF. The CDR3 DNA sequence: TGTGCCAGCAGTGGGCAAGGGCCTTCTGAAAAACTGTTTTTT.

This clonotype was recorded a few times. The CDR3 loop is CASSLVGPTDTQYF. The CDR3 DNA follows: TGTGCCAGCAGTTTGGTGGGGCCCACAGATACGCAGTATTTT. The V and J genes are TRBV12-3 or TRBV12-4 and TRBJ2-3, with D possibly TRBD1 on 5 matching bases. Trimming took 3 bases from V and 2 from J, leaving 9 bases between them. The CDR3 consists of 14 residues.

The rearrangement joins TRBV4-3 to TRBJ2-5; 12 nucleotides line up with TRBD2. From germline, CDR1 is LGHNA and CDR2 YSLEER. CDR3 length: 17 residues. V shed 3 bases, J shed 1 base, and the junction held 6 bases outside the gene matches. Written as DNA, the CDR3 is TGCGCCAGCAGCCATGGACTAGCGGGGTCCCCCCAAGAGACCCAGTACTTC. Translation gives CASSHGLAGSPQETQYF.

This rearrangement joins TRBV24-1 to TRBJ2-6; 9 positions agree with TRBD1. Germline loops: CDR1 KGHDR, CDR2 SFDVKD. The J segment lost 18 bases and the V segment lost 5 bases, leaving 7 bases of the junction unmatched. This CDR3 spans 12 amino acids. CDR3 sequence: CATSGPQGASTF. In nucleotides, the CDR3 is TGTGCCACCAGTGGCCCACAGGGGGCTTCGACTTTC.

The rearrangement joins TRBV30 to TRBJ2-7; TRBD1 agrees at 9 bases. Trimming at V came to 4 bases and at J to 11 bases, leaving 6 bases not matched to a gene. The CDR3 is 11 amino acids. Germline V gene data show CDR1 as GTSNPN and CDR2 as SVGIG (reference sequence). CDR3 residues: CAWTRGDREYF. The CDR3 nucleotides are TGTGCCTGGACCCGGGGGGACAGGGAGTACTTC. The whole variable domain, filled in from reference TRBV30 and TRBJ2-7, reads SQTIHQWPATLVQPVGSPLSLECTVEGTSNPNLYWYRQAAGRGLQLLFYSVGIGQISSEVPQNLSASRPQDRQFILSSKKLLLSDSGFYLCAWTRGDREYFGPGTRLTVT.

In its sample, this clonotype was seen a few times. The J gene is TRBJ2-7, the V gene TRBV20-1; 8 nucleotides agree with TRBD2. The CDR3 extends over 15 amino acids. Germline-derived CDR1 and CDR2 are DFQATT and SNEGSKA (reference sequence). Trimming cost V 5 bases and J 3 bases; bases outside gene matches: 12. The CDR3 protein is CSAGMYSGGYYEQYF. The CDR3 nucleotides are TGCAGTGCTGGGATGTACAGCGGGGGTTACTACGAGCAGTACTTC.